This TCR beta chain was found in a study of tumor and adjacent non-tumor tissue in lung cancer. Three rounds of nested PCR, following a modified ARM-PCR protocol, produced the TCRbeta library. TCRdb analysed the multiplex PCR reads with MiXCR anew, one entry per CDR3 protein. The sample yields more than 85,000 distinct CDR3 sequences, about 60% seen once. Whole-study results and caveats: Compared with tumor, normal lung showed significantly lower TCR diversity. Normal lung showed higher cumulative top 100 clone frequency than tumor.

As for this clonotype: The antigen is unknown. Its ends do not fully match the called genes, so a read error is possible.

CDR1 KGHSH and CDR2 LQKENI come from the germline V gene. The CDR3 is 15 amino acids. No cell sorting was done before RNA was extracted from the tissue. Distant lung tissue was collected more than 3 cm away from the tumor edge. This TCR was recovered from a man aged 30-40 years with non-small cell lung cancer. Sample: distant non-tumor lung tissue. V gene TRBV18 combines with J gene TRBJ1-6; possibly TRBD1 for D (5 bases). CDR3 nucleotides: TGCGCCAGCTCACCCCGAGACAGTCCTAATTCACCCCTCCACTTT. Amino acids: CASSPRDSPNSPLHF.